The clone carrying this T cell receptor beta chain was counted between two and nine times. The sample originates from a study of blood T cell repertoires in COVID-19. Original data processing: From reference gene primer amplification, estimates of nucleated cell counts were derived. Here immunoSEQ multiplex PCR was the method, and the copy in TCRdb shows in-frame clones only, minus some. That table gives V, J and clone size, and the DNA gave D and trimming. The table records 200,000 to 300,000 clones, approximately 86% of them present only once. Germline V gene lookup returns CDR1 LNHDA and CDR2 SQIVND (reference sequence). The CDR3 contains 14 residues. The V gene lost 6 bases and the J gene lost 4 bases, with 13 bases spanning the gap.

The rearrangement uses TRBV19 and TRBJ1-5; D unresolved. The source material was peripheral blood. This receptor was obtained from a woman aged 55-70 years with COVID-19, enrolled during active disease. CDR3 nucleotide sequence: TGTGCCAGTAGAAAGGAGGAAGGGAATCAGCCCCAGCATTTT. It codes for CASRKEEGNQPQHF.